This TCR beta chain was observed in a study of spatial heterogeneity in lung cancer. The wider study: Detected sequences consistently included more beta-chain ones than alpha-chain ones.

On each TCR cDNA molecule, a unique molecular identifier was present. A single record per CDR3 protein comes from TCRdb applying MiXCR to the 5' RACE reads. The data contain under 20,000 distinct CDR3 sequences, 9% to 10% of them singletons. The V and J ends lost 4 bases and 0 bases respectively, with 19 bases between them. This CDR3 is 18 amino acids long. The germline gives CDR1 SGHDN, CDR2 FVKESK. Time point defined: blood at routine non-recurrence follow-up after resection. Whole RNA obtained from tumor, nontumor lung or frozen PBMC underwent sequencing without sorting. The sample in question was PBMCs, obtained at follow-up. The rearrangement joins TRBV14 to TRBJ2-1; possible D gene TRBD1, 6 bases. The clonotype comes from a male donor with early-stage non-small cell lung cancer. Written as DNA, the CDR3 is TGTGCCAGCAGCCCTTCACCTAGGGGGAAAAACTCCTACAATGAGCAGTTCTTC. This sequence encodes CASSPSPRGKNSYNEQFF.